This TCR beta chain came from a study of cytomegalovirus exposure and HLA in healthy donors. CDR1 and CDR2 from the germline V gene are SGHRS and YFSETQ. Trimming removed 5 bases at V and 5 bases at J, with 13 bases between. This CDR3 is 13 amino acids long. The PCR contained 60 Vbeta and 13 Jbeta primers. Generated by immunoSEQ multiplex PCR, the TCRdb table keeps only in-frame clones and is missing some. The profile shows some 120,000 clones, 6.5% to 9.5% of them singletons. This chain links TRBV5-1 with TRBJ1-1; D gene unclear. This receptor was identified in a man in his forties in good health and CMV-seronegative. Sequenced: PBMCs. CDR3 in amino acids: CASSAAGNTEAFF. CDR3 DNA sequence: TGCGCCAGCAGTGCCGCGGGAAATACTGAAGCTTTCTTT.